The present TCR beta chain was sequenced within a study of T cell responses to AZD1222 COVID-19 vaccine. Study-level points and caveats: It was only a handful of AZD1222 recipients who were seropositive at baseline. Mostly white British, mostly female donors; authors suggested clonal diversity may be underestimated.

Trimming took 3 bases from V and 4 from J, leaving 12 bases between them. The CDR3 consists of 15 residues. CDR1 is KGHDR and CDR2 is SFDVKD in the germline V gene. TCRdb's table, derived via immunoSEQ multiplex PCR, lists solely in-frame clones and lacks some. The sample contains nearly 95,000 clones, 90% of which appear only once. With regard to this clone: Its antigen remains unidentified.

The chain combines TRBV24-1 with TRBJ2-1; tentatively, D is TRBD1 (6 bases). The sequence was obtained from an adult in good health. The sample consisted of peripheral blood, taken on day 0 of AZD1222 vaccination. CDR3 DNA sequence: TGTGCCACCAGTGATGTCAGGACAGCTTACAATGAGCAGTTCTTC. This encodes CATSDVRTAYNEQFF.